This TCR beta chain was captured by sequencing in a study of vaccination effects on CD4 cells after COVID-19. Study conclusions and caveats: Clones induced by infection and by vaccine showed marked clonal contraction late after vaccination. Healthy vaccinees showed cross-reactivity with common cold coronaviruses in only 1 of 255 vaccine-induced clones.

In the ViraFEST assay, antigen-specific CD4+ clonotypes were identified by expansion after peptide-pool stimulation. The authors isolated CD4+ T cells after around nine days of culture. None of these healthy vaccinees had been infected with SARS-CoV-2 before vaccination. Each culture well received a few million PBMC. These cells were then cultured in IMDM with 7.5 to 10 IU/ml IL-2 and 9 to 10 ug/ml peptides. Days 3 and 7 were when half the medium was replaced with IL-2 medium. CDR1 LGHDT and CDR2 YNNKEL come from the germline V gene (reference sequence). The CDR3 extends over 14 amino acids. Trimming took off 0 bases at V and 7 bases at J, with 12 bases between the two ends. Libraries were prepared by immunoSEQ multiplex PCR; TCRdb keeps only in-frame clonotypes and omits some of them. This sample has tens of thousands of clones, with around 76% found just once. Turning to this clone: Its antigen is as yet unknown.

This TCR derives from a human donor who received a COVID-19 vaccine. The rearrangement links TRBV3-1 (or the pseudogene TRBV3-2) to TRBJ2-5, with a weak D call TRBD2 (6 bases). This specimen was CD4+ T cells from PBMCs cultured with HCoV-NL63 spike peptides, taken before COVID-19 vaccination. The CDR3 loop reads CASSQEGGTGTQYF. The CDR3 bases are TGTGCCAGCAGCCAAGAGGGGGGTACTGGGACCCAGTACTTC.